These 19 T cell receptor beta chains share one sample of origin, sequenced in a study of T cell responses to AZD1222 COVID-19 vaccine. Sequencing used immunoSEQ multiplex PCR; TCRdb keeps in-frame clones, though not all of them. The data contain roughly 120,000 clones, 92% of them singletons. The input for sequencing was peripheral blood, taken on day 0 of AZD1222 vaccination. The receptors were gathered from an adult in good health.

V and J are TRBV7-9 and TRBJ1-1; no firm D call. The CDR3 runs 14 residues. Germline V gene sequence: CDR1 SEHNR, CDR2 FQNEAQ (reference sequence). The germline V and J ends were trimmed by 1 base and 0 bases, with 6 bases remaining between them. CDR3 region: CASSLVSVNTEAFF. In DNA form, the CDR3 reads TGTGCCAGCAGCTTAGTGTCTGTGAACACTGAAGCTTTCTTT.

The V gene is TRBV4-3, the J gene TRBJ1-2; TRBD1 is a possible D gene (6 bases). The ends were cut back, 0 bases at V and 3 bases at J, with 17 bases in the middle. Per germline, CDR1 LGHNA and CDR2 YSLEER. The CDR3 has 17 residues. The CDR3, as DNA: TGCGCCAGCAGCCAAGAGGAGGTCAGGGGAGGGTACTATGGCTACACCTTC. Protein product: CASSQEEVRGGYYGYTF.

This clone was picked up a small number of times. The CDR3 reads CASSSRGSEAFF. CDR3 sequence (DNA): TGTGCCAGCAGCAGCCGCGGCAGTGAAGCTTTCTTT. The rearrangement links TRBV13 to TRBJ1-1; no firm D call. Deletions cut 5 bases from V and 7 bases from J, with 11 bases between. The CDR3 is made up of 12 amino acids. Germline V gene lookup returns CDR1 PRHDT and CDR2 FYEKMQ (reference sequence).

The chain combines TRBV20-1 with TRBJ1-1, with TRBD1 matching over 8 bases. CDR1 and CDR2 (germline): DFQATT, SNEGSKA (reference sequence). V trimming: 6 bases; J trimming: 11 bases; junction bases outside the gene matches: 8. The CDR3 extends over 11 amino acids. CDR3 loop: CSAIPTGVAFF. The CDR3 nucleotides are TGCAGTGCAATTCCGACAGGGGTGGCTTTCTTT.

V and J are TRBV10-1 and TRBJ2-7; D might be TRBD2 (7 bases). CDR3 length equals 18 residues. Germline-derived CDR1 and CDR2 are WNHNN and SYGVQD (reference sequence). Trimming removed 11 bases at V and 7 bases at J, with 36 bases between. As DNA, the CDR3 is TGCGCCGGCTTCTTTTTCTCGGGGGGCACAGGGCTGGCTGGAGAGCAGTACTTC. This translates into CAGFFFSGGTGLAGEQYF.

As concerns this clone: Mismatch with germline at one junction end may stem from a read error. The CDR3 DNA sequence: TGTGCCAGCAGCGAAGAAGTTAATGAAAAACTGTTTTTT. Protein: CASSEEVNEKLFF. This chain joins TRBV2 and TRBJ1-4, with D uncertain. CDR1 is SNHLY, CDR2 FYNNEI, per germline. The CDR3 loop spans 13 amino acids.

This clone was recorded only once. The chain couples TRBV28 to TRBJ2-7; D tentatively fits TRBD1 or TRBD2 (5 bases each). Germline lookup yields CDR1 MDHEN and CDR2 SYDVKM. The CDR3 runs to 15 residues. V was trimmed by 3 bases and J by 0 bases, leaving 12 bases between them. The CDR3 bases are TGTGCCAGCAGTTTGGGGGTACAGGTCTCCTACGAGCAGTACTTC. This codes for CASSLGVQVSYEQYF.

The sample holds a few counts of this clone. V gene TRBV6-5 combines with J gene TRBJ1-2; the D gene is possibly TRBD1 (5 bases). Germline CDR1 is MNHEY and CDR2 is SVGAGI. CDR3 length: 14 residues. V was cut by 0 bases and J by 7 bases, with 12 bases left in between. CDR3 DNA: TGTGCCAGCAGTTACTCAGGGGAGATGGGTGGCTACACCTTC. Its translation: CASSYSGEMGGYTF.

As DNA, the CDR3 is TGTGCCAGCAGCTCTGCGACAGACACCGGGGAGCTGTTTTTT. It codes for CASSSATDTGELFF. V gene TRBV5-4 combines with J gene TRBJ2-2; weak D call: TRBD1 (5 bases). The germline V gene has CDR1 SGHNT and CDR2 YYREEE (reference sequence). V lost 3 bases and J lost 3, with 9 bases in between. The CDR3 is 14 residues long.

This chain links TRBV13 with TRBJ1-3; 8 bases line up with TRBD1. V trimming: 3 bases; J trimming: 0 bases; junction bases outside the gene matches: 4. The length of the CDR3 is 16 residues. The V gene's germline CDR1 is PRHDT and CDR2 FYEKMQ (reference sequence). The CDR3: CASSFGTGLSGNTIYF. The CDR3 DNA follows: TGTGCCAGCAGCTTCGGGACAGGTCTCTCTGGAAACACCATATATTTT.

This sequence joins TRBV5-6 and TRBJ2-5; 7 nucleotides agree with TRBD2. The CDR3 runs 18 residues. The V segment lost 4 bases and the J segment 7 bases; nucleotides outside the gene matches: 22. In germline, CDR1 is SGHDT, CDR2 YYEEEE. CDR3 loop: CASSHKGGSKGSRGTQYF. The DNA of the CDR3 is TGTGCCAGCAGCCATAAAGGCGGGAGCAAAGGGTCACGGGGGACCCAGTACTTC.

In DNA form, the CDR3 reads TGTGCCAGCAGTTTGGGCAGGTGGGATGGCTACACCTTC. Protein sequence: CASSLGRWDGYTF. The chain recombines TRBV12-3 or TRBV12-4 with TRBJ1-2; D ambiguous. Trimming left V 3 bases short and J 6 bases short, with 11 bases between. The CDR3 extends over 13 amino acids.

Remarks on this clone: Sequence at one end of the junction differs from germline and may be a read error. The chain employs TRBV27 and TRBJ2-1; TRBD2 matches 15 bases. The CDR3 covers 19 residues. CDR1 and CDR2 (germline): MNHEY, SMNVEV (reference sequence). CDR3 amino acids: CASSSTGTSGRFNYDEQFF. The DNA of the CDR3 is TGTGCCAGCAGTTCTACCGGGACTAGCGGGAGGTTTAACTACGATGAGCAGTTCTTC.

The chain's CDR3 is CASSRGANTEAFF. The CDR3 DNA reads as TGTGCCAGCAGCAGAGGGGCGAACACTGAAGCTTTCTTT. The V and J genes are TRBV27 and TRBJ1-1; D may be TRBD1 (5 bases). Trimming removed 6 bases from V and 1 base from J, with 9 bases in between. The germline CDR1 and CDR2 sequences are MNHEY and SMNVEV (reference sequence). This CDR3 is 13 amino acids long.

This clone occurred a few times. The chain joins TRBV19 to TRBJ1-5; D not resolved. Trimming took 0 bases from V and 6 from J, leaving 12 bases between them. The CDR3 has 15 amino acids. The germline CDR1 and CDR2 sequences are LNHDA and SQIVND (reference sequence). The CDR3 sequence: CASSIEHSRGQPQHF. CDR3 DNA sequence: TGTGCCAGTAGTATAGAACACTCCCGGGGTCAGCCCCAGCATTTT.

The chain recombines TRBV7-6 with TRBJ2-1; 9 bases map to TRBD2. The trim removed 7 bases at V and 0 bases at J, leaving 19 bases unmatched. This CDR3 contains 20 residues. The germline V gene has CDR1 SGHVS and CDR2 FNYEAQ. Here the CDR3 reads CASTSEAGLAGALSYNEQFF. CDR3 bases: TGTGCCAGCACCTCCGAGGCTGGATTAGCGGGGGCTCTCTCCTACAATGAGCAGTTCTTC.

The genes are TRBV6-1 and TRBJ1-6, with TRBD1 matching 8 bases. The V segment lost 4 bases and the J segment 14 bases; nucleotides outside the gene matches: 16. CDR3 length equals 16 residues. Germline-derived CDR1 and CDR2 are MNHNS and SASEGT. The CDR3 spells CASSGPPGTGLSTLHF. CDR3 in DNA: TGTGCCAGCAGTGGCCCCCCCGGGACAGGCCTCTCGACCCTCCACTTT.

The chain couples TRBV9 to TRBJ2-1; D is unresolved. Trimming stripped 5 bases from V and 1 base from J, with 16 bases between. From germline, CDR1 is SGDLS and CDR2 YYNGEE. This CDR3 is built from 16 residues. CDR3 region: CASRIGGFPSYNEQFF. The DNA of the CDR3 is TGTGCCAGCAGAATAGGTGGGTTCCCTTCCTACAATGAGCAGTTCTTC.

V gene TRBV28 combines with J gene TRBJ1-3; D remains ambiguous. Germline CDR1 MDHEN, CDR2 SYDVKM. This CDR3 comprises 15 residues. With 5 bases removed from V and 2 bases from J, the gap between germline ends came to 13 bases. This chain's CDR3 is CASSTSGAAGNTIYF. The CDR3 DNA is TGTGCCAGCAGTACCTCAGGTGCGGCTGGAAACACCATATATTTT.